These 26 T cell receptor beta chains were sequenced from one sample in a study of shared clonotypes between healthy human individuals. Measured with immunoSEQ multiplex PCR; TCRdb has only the in-frame clones, and not every one. This sample carries under 850,000 clones, about 91% of them seen once, and the ten largest clones take 20% to 30%. The naive CD8 fraction comprised CD45RO-negative cells positively selected for CCR7 and excluded terminally differentiated effector memory CD45RA+ cells. The sample was naive CD8+ T cells sorted from blood. The receptors come from a man under 40 in good health.

The gene calls are TRBV6-5 and TRBJ1-2, with TRBD1 as a possible D gene (6 bases). Germline values: CDR1 MNHEY, CDR2 SVGAGI. V lost 0 bases and J lost 8, with 13 bases in between. The CDR3 covers 14 residues. CDR3 loop: CASSYSGQLGGYTF. The CDR3 DNA is TGTGCCAGCAGTTACTCGGGACAACTAGGCGGCTACACCTTC.

This chain joins TRBV4-1 and TRBJ2-7, with TRBD2 identical over 7 bases. This CDR3 has 15 amino acids. After removal of 3 bases from V and 0 bases from J, the junction contained 5 bases not matched to a gene. CDR1 and CDR2 from the germline V gene are MGHRA and YSYEKL. This CDR3 reads CASSQIAGSSYEQYF. CDR3 nucleotides: TGCGCCAGCAGCCAGATAGCGGGTAGCTCCTACGAGCAGTACTTC.

The chain couples TRBV10-3 to TRBJ2-2; a possible D gene is TRBD2 (5 bases). The CDR3 loop spans 15 amino acids. From germline, CDR1 is ENHRY and CDR2 SYGVKD. V dropped 3 bases and J dropped 3 bases, with 11 bases sitting between them. CDR3 protein: CAISDHSAYTGELFF. In DNA form, the CDR3 reads TGTGCCATCAGTGATCATAGCGCGTACACCGGGGAGCTGTTTTTT.

The rearrangement links TRBV29-1 to TRBJ2-1; D call uncertain. The CDR3 is made up of 13 amino acids. V lost 4 bases to trimming and J lost 0 bases, with 7 bases between them. CDR1 SQVTM and CDR2 ANQGSEA come from the germline V gene. The DNA for the CDR3 is TGCAGCGTTGGGGTCAGCTCCTACAATGAGCAGTTCTTC. Protein sequence: CSVGVSSYNEQFF.

The rearrangement joins TRBV29-1 to TRBJ2-5, with 9 bases aligning to TRBD1. J gave up 3 bases and V 3 bases, and 8 bases lay outside the gene matches. The CDR3 runs 15 residues. Per germline, CDR1 SQVTM and CDR2 ANQGSEA. CDR3 sequence reads: CSVDPWDRDEETQYF. CDR3 bases: TGCAGCGTTGACCCATGGGACAGGGACGAAGAGACCCAGTACTTC. The whole variable domain, remainder taken from reference TRBV29-1 and TRBJ2-5, is SAVISQKPSRDICQRGTSLTIQCQVDSQVTMMFWYRQQPGQSLTLIATANQGSEATYESGFVIDKFPISRPNLTFSTLTVSNMSPEDSSIYLCSVDPWDRDEETQYFGPGTRLLVL.

The chain employs TRBV11-2 and TRBJ2-7, with unresolved D. This CDR3 comprises 14 residues. With 1 base removed from V and 4 bases from J, the gap between germline ends came to 11 bases. Germline CDR1 and CDR2: SGHAT and FQNNGV. The CDR3 DNA reads TGTGCCAGCAGCTTAGTAGAGTCAGTATACGAGCAGTACTTC. It codes for CASSLVESVYEQYF.

About this clone itself: The same CDR3 is also encoded by other DNA sequences in this sample. The rearrangement joins TRBV20-1 to TRBJ2-5, with D uncertain. There are 10 residues in the CDR3. Germline V gene sequence: CDR1 DFQATT, CDR2 SNEGSKA (reference sequence). V lost 4 bases and J 5 bases, leaving 5 bases between the germline ends. The CDR3 loop is CSAIRETQYF. The CDR3 DNA reads TGCAGTGCTATACGGGAGACCCAGTACTTC.

V and J are TRBV6-6 and TRBJ2-4; D possibly corresponds to TRBD1 (6 bases). Germline V lookup: CDR1 MNHNY, CDR2 SVGAGI (reference sequence). V was trimmed by 0 bases and J by 0 bases, leaving 9 bases between them. The CDR3 consists of 16 residues. The CDR3 DNA follows: TGTGCCAGCAGTTACTCCGGACAGCTAGCCAAAAACATTCAGTACTTC. Encoded protein: CASSYSGQLAKNIQYF.

The rearrangement links TRBV6-5 to TRBJ1-2; TRBD1 agrees at 10 bases. The CDR3 is 13 amino acids. The V gene end was trimmed by 4 bases and the J gene end by 8 bases; junction bases not matched to a gene: 4. Germline V gene data show CDR1 as MNHEY and CDR2 as SVGAGI. The CDR3 DNA reads TGTGCCAGCAGTTGGACAGGGGGGGAGGGCTACACCTTC. It is translated as CASSWTGGEGYTF.

This clone was recorded only once. This chain joins TRBV4-1 and TRBJ2-7, with 8 nucleotides matching TRBD2. Trimming cost V 0 bases and J 4 bases; bases outside gene matches: 14. Germline V gene sequence: CDR1 MGHRA, CDR2 YSYEKL. The CDR3 is made up of 18 amino acids. The CDR3 nucleotides read TGCGCCAGCAGCCAAGATAATTTCGGGCGGGAGGATTTATACGAGCAGTACTTC. Translation gives CASSQDNFGREDLYEQYF.

The chain uses TRBV7-9 and TRBJ2-7, with a possible D match to TRBD2 (5 bases). The CDR3 length is 12 residues. CDR1 and CDR2 from the germline V gene are SEHNR and FQNEAQ (reference sequence). Deletions cut 8 bases from V and 4 bases from J, with 12 bases between. This chain's CDR3 is CASVGRTYEQYF. In nucleotides, the CDR3 is TGTGCCAGCGTAGGCAGGACTTACGAGCAGTACTTC.

This clone showed up just a few times. The rearrangement joins TRBV2 to TRBJ1-4, with no clear D. The V end was cut by 1 base, the J end by 12 bases, with 12 bases between. The germline CDR1 and CDR2 sequences are SNHLY and FYNNEI. The CDR3 consists of 13 residues. This CDR3 is CASSEVWADELFF. The CDR3 nucleotides are TGTGCCAGCAGTGAAGTCTGGGCAGACGAACTGTTTTTT.

The chain has TRBV7-9 and TRBJ1-5; TRBD1 matches 10 bases. The germline gives CDR1 SEHNR, CDR2 FQNEAQ (reference sequence). This CDR3 is 16 amino acids long. J lost 2 bases, V lost 1 base, and 2 bases had no gene match. The CDR3 region has the DNA TGTGCCAGCAGCTTAGTGGGGACAGGGGGCAATCAGCCCCAGCATTTT. Protein sequence: CASSLVGTGGNQPQHF.

This clone is a singleton in its sample. This chain uses TRBV11-2 with TRBJ2-2; D may be TRBD1 (6 bases). Germline V lookup: CDR1 SGHAT, CDR2 FQNNGV. The CDR3 is made up of 17 amino acids. V was shortened by 2 bases and J by 5 bases, with 18 bases between the two germline ends. The CDR3 is CASSLPRLQGWTGELFF. The CDR3 DNA follows: TGTGCCAGCAGCTTACCCCGGTTACAGGGATGGACCGGGGAGCTGTTTTTT.

This sequence joins TRBV7-6 and TRBJ2-3, with 8 positions matching TRBD2. Germline V lookup: CDR1 SGHVS, CDR2 FNYEAQ. V lost 5 bases and J lost 6; bases outside the gene matches: 7. The CDR3 contains 14 residues. CDR3 nucleotide sequence: TGTGCCAGCAGCCAAGAGCGGGAGTGGGATACGCAGTATTTT. Residues: CASSQEREWDTQYF.

The chain joins TRBV4-1 to TRBJ1-5; TRBD1 is a possible D gene (5 bases). CDR3 size: 16 residues. CDR1 and CDR2 from the germline V gene are MGHRA and YSYEKL. Trimming cost V 0 bases and J 3 bases, with 12 bases left between them. As DNA, the CDR3 is TGCGCCAGCAGCCAAGAAGCAGGGAGGGTCAATCAGCCCCAGCATTTT. Amino acids: CASSQEAGRVNQPQHF.

The genes are TRBV10-3 and TRBJ2-3; D might be TRBD1 or TRBD2, each matching 6 bases. Trimming cost V 6 bases and J 3 bases, with 19 bases left between them. Per the germline V gene, CDR1 is ENHRY and CDR2 is SYGVKD. This CDR3 is built from 16 residues. The CDR3 region is CAIRKGAEGGTDTQYF. The CDR3 DNA reads TGTGCCATCAGAAAAGGAGCGGAAGGGGGGACAGATACGCAGTATTTT.

The genes are TRBV27 and TRBJ2-2, with 8 bases matching TRBD2. Germline assignment: CDR1 MNHEY and CDR2 SMNVEV (reference sequence). The CDR3 consists of 18 residues. V shed 4 bases, J shed 3 bases, and the junction held 13 bases outside the gene matches. CDR3 nucleotide sequence: TGTGCCAGCAGTTCCCTACCGGGAGGGCTAAAGTACACCGGGGAGCTGTTTTTT. The encoded protein is CASSSLPGGLKYTGELFF.

There are a few counts of this clone. The J gene is TRBJ1-1, the V gene TRBV19; D is undetermined. The CDR3 is made up of 14 amino acids. Looked up from germline, CDR1 is LNHDA and CDR2 is SQIVND (reference sequence). The V end was cut by 3 bases, the J end by 4 bases, with 12 bases between. CDR3 loop: CASSITVRGTEAFF. The CDR3 nucleotides are TGTGCCAGTAGTATCACGGTCCGGGGCACTGAAGCTTTCTTT.

The chain couples TRBV7-9 to TRBJ2-1; TRBD2 matches 11 bases. CDR3 size: 17 residues. Germline V lookup: CDR1 SEHNR, CDR2 FQNEAQ (reference sequence). V gave up 4 bases and J gave up 2 bases; unmatched junction bases: 7. The CDR3 loop is CASSSEDSGRAYNEQFF. The CDR3 coding sequence is TGTGCCAGCAGCTCCGAAGATAGCGGGAGGGCCTACAATGAGCAGTTCTTC.

The chain recombines TRBV11-2 with TRBJ2-1; 10 nucleotides line up with TRBD2. The germline CDR1 and CDR2 sequences are SGHAT and FQNNGV. Germline trimming cut 0 bases from V and 7 bases from J; bases unmatched to any gene: 9. The CDR3 covers 17 residues. CDR3 loop: CASSLDRLAGARNEQFF. Here the CDR3 DNA reads TGTGCCAGCAGCTTAGACCGTCTAGCGGGAGCCAGGAATGAGCAGTTCTTC.

CDR3 in amino acids: CASSQTMLGVDGYTF. CDR3 DNA sequence: TGTGCCAGCAGCCAAACCATGCTCGGGGTGGATGGCTACACCTTC. The rearrangement uses TRBV14 and TRBJ1-2, with D uncertain. V was trimmed by 2 bases and J by 6 bases, leaving 16 bases between them. The V gene's germline CDR1 is SGHDN and CDR2 FVKESK. The CDR3 sequence is 15 residues long.

The chain couples TRBV28 to TRBJ2-7, with D tentatively TRBD1 or TRBD2 (5 bases each). CDR3 length: 13 amino acids. Germline CDR1 MDHEN, CDR2 SYDVKM. V gave up 7 bases and J gave up 0 bases, with 10 bases separating them. This CDR3 reads CASTGATSYEQYF. The CDR3 DNA sequence: TGTGCCAGCACCGGGGCCACCTCCTACGAGCAGTACTTC.

The V gene is TRBV2, the J gene TRBJ2-2, with 11 bases that match TRBD2. V lost 3 bases to trimming and J lost 0 bases; unmatched junction nucleotides: 6. The CDR3 totals 18 residues. CDR1 SNHLY and CDR2 FYNNEI come from the germline V gene. The CDR3 loop reads CASSEEQTSGTNTGELFF. In nucleotides, the CDR3 is TGTGCCAGCAGTGAGGAACAGACTAGCGGGACGAACACCGGGGAGCTGTTTTTT.

This sequence joins TRBV27 and TRBJ1-1; 9 nucleotides match TRBD1. J lost 3 bases, V lost 4 bases, and 3 bases had no gene match. The length of the CDR3 is 14 residues. CDR1 MNHEY and CDR2 SMNVEV come from the germline V gene (reference sequence). The CDR3 protein is CASSYGTGYTEAFF. The CDR3 bases are TGTGCCAGCAGTTATGGGACAGGGTACACTGAAGCTTTCTTT.

The J gene is TRBJ1-1, the V gene TRBV27; the match to TRBD1 covers 8 bases. CDR1 is MNHEY and CDR2 is SMNVEV in the germline V gene (reference sequence). V trimming: 6 bases; J trimming: 3 bases; junction bases outside the gene matches: 3. The CDR3 extends over 13 amino acids. The chain's CDR3 is CASRLTGDTEAFF. In nucleotides, the CDR3 is TGTGCCAGCAGACTGACAGGGGACACTGAAGCTTTCTTT.